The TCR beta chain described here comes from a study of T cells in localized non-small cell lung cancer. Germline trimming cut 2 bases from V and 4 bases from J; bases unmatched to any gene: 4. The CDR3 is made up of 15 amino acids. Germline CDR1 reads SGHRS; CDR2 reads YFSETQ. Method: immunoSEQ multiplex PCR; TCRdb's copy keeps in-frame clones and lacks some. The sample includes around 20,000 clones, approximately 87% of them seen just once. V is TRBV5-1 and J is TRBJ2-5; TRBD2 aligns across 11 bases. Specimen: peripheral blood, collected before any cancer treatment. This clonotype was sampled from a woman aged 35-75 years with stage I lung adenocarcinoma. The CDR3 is CASSFGTSGAETQYF. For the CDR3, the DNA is TGCGCCAGCAGCTTTGGGACTAGCGGCGCAGAGACCCAGTACTTC.